The 19 T cell receptor beta chains below were found in one sample sequenced in a study of T cell responses to AZD1222 COVID-19 vaccine listed by TCRdb under 2021. Receptors were amplified or captured by the immunoSEQ multiplex PCR assay. TCRdb provides this immuneACCESS table in a form limited to in-frame rearrangements. Some clones are lacking; in checked studies, under half of them reflect an unresolved V gene, and why the rest are absent is not known. This sample lists about 110,000 clones; around 91% were detected once. The biggest ten clones account for roughly a fifth of the sample. The time point tag for this specimen amounts to: baseline before first vaccination. The specimen comprised peripheral blood, sampled on day 0 of AZD1222 vaccination. The receptors originated from an adult in good health.

The CDR3 DNA is TGTGCCAGCAGCCAACTGACAGGCTCTGCCAACTCTGGAAACACCATATATTTT. Translating gives CASSQLTGSANSGNTIYF. The chain combines TRBV14 with TRBJ1-3; possibly TRBD1 for D (6 bases). The ends were cut back, 2 bases at V and 0 bases at J, with 17 bases in the middle. The CDR3 extends over 18 amino acids. Per germline, CDR1 SGHDN and CDR2 FVKESK.

This sequence joins TRBV7-3 and TRBJ2-2, with 7 bases lining up with TRBD1. CDR3 size: 16 residues. The V and J ends lost 3 bases and 0 bases, in that order; junction bases with no gene match: 4. CDR1 is SGHTA, CDR2 FQGTGA, per germline. The CDR3 DNA reads TGTGCCAGCAGCTTCACGGGACAGCCGAACACCGGGGAGCTGTTTTTT. Translation: CASSFTGQPNTGELFF.

The J gene is TRBJ2-7, the V gene TRBV6-6; D unresolved. The germline V gene has CDR1 MNHNY and CDR2 SVGAGI (reference sequence). This CDR3 contains 15 residues. Trimming took 7 bases from V and 1 from J, leaving 17 bases between them. CDR3 nucleotides: TGTGCCAGCATAAGAGGTTCTGGGCCATCCTACGAGCAGTACTTC. It yields the protein CASIRGSGPSYEQYF.

The rearrangement joins TRBV29-1 to TRBJ1-2; D call uncertain. The CDR3 is 15 amino acids. Trimming removed 3 bases from V and 5 bases from J, with 19 bases in between. The V gene's germline CDR1 is SQVTM and CDR2 ANQGSEA. The CDR3 here is CSVDDPRAGGYGYTF. The CDR3, as DNA: TGCAGCGTTGATGACCCCCGGGCGGGAGGGTATGGCTACACCTTC.

V gene TRBV3-1 (or the pseudogene TRBV3-2) combines with J gene TRBJ2-7, with D maybe TRBD2 (6 bases). V lost 3 bases, J lost 0 bases, and 18 bases lay in between. This CDR3 region has 17 residues. From germline, CDR1 is LGHDT and CDR2 YNNKEL (reference sequence). The CDR3 spells CASSQGRRDWTSYEQYF. In DNA form, the CDR3 reads TGTGCCAGCAGCCAGGGTAGGAGGGACTGGACCTCCTACGAGCAGTACTTC.

This clone was seen a single time. This rearrangement joins TRBV28 to TRBJ1-1; unclear D gene. The V end lost 4 bases, the J end lost 2 bases, and 20 bases lay between the germline ends. The V gene's germline CDR1 is MDHEN and CDR2 SYDVKM. This CDR3 contains 17 residues. CDR3 sequence reads: CASSSKFIGALNTEAFF. CDR3 nucleotides: TGTGCCAGCAGTTCGAAATTTATCGGAGCGTTAAACACTGAAGCTTTCTTT.

The V call is TRBV7-2, the J call TRBJ1-6; D unresolved. The CDR3 runs to 16 residues. The germline CDR1 and CDR2 sequences are SGHTA and FQGNSA. V gave up 2 bases and J gave up 7 bases, with 15 bases separating them. Written as DNA, the CDR3 is TGTGCCAGCAGCTTATATGGTGAACAGTTCAATTCACCCCTCCACTTT. Its translation: CASSLYGEQFNSPLHF.

This chain links TRBV2 with TRBJ1-1, with D possibly being TRBD1 (6 bases). The length of the CDR3 is 12 residues. Trimming removed 6 bases from V and 7 bases from J, with 12 bases in between. The germline V gene has CDR1 SNHLY and CDR2 FYNNEI. The CDR3 reads CASRGGMREAFF. The CDR3 DNA follows: TGTGCCAGCAGGGGGGGCATGCGTGAAGCTTTCTTT. Variable domain in full (rest from reference TRBV2 and TRBJ1-1): EPEVTQTPSHQVTQMGQEVILRCVPISNHLYFYWYRQILGQKVEFLVSFYNNEISEKSEIFDDQFSVERPDGSNFTLKIRSTKLEDSAMYFCASRGGMREAFFGQGTRLTVV.

V and J are TRBV5-1 and TRBJ1-1; D is uncertain. This CDR3 region has 13 residues. Germline assignment: CDR1 SGHRS and CDR2 YFSETQ. The germline V and J ends were trimmed by 4 bases and 3 bases, with 10 bases remaining between them. This CDR3 is CASSPLGYTEAFF. CDR3 bases: TGCGCCAGCAGCCCTCTCGGGTACACTGAAGCTTTCTTT.

This clone was counted once. The genes are TRBV6-2 or TRBV6-3 and TRBJ1-4, with D unresolved. V lost 0 bases and J 8 bases, leaving 22 bases between the germline ends. This CDR3 has 18 amino acids. Germline loops: CDR1 MNHEY, CDR2 SVGEGT. CDR3: CASSYSFRRRGTREKLFF. In DNA form, the CDR3 reads TGTGCCAGCAGTTACTCTTTCCGGCGACGGGGAACAAGAGAAAAACTGTTTTTT.

In this sample, this clone turned up a few times. This chain joins TRBV3-1 (or the pseudogene TRBV3-2) and TRBJ1-5, with D possibly matching TRBD1 (5 bases). V was clipped by 0 bases and J by 4 bases, with 10 bases between them. The CDR3 sequence is 15 residues long. CDR1 is LGHDT and CDR2 is YNNKEL in the germline V gene (reference sequence). CDR3 DNA: TGTGCCAGCAGCCAAGATGTCGGGGGGAATCAGCCCCAGCATTTT. Translating gives CASSQDVGGNQPQHF.

The V call is TRBV12-3 or TRBV12-4, the J call TRBJ1-5; the D gene is possibly TRBD1 (6 bases). The V end was cut by 5 bases, the J end by 7 bases, with 12 bases between. This CDR3 is 13 amino acids long. The CDR3 bases are TGTGCCAGCAGTCCGACAGGCGCCCAGCCCCAGCATTTT. Translating gives CASSPTGAQPQHF.

This clone appeared once. The genes are TRBV6-2 or TRBV6-3 and TRBJ2-2; D remains ambiguous. Germline CDR1 MNHEY, CDR2 SVGEGT. There are 14 residues in the CDR3. Trimming stripped 0 bases from V and 7 bases from J, with 9 bases between. The CDR3 spells CASSYSLPSGELFF. The CDR3 DNA follows: TGTGCCAGCAGTTACTCGCTACCAAGCGGGGAGCTGTTTTTT.

The gene calls are TRBV4-3 and TRBJ1-4; 8 nucleotides line up with TRBD1. The germline V gene encodes CDR1 LGHNA and CDR2 YSLEER. The CDR3 has 18 residues. V gave up 3 bases and J gave up 1 base; unmatched junction bases: 10. CDR3 amino acids: CASSQDRVGTGTNEKLFF. The CDR3 DNA reads TGCGCCAGCAGCCAGGACAGGGTGGGGACGGGAACTAATGAAAAACTGTTTTTT.

The chain carries TRBV6-2 or TRBV6-3 and TRBJ2-7; D remains unclear. CDR1 MNHEY and CDR2 SVGEGT come from the germline V gene. Between the trimmed V and J ends, which lost 2 bases and 0 bases, there was a span of 5 bases. The CDR3 is 13 residues long. The CDR3: CASSYSSSYEQYF. The DNA for the CDR3 is TGTGCCAGCAGTTACAGCAGCTCCTACGAGCAGTACTTC.

The gene calls are TRBV11-2 and TRBJ2-1; D is unclear. V was shortened by 3 bases and J by 4 bases, with 13 bases between the two germline ends. The CDR3 is 15 residues long. Germline V CDR1 and CDR2: SGHAT, FQNNGV. CDR3 in DNA: TGTGCCAGCAGCTTCCGGGCAGGAGATTACAATGAGCAGTTCTTC. Encoded protein: CASSFRAGDYNEQFF.

The CDR3: CASSYQGASGNTIYF. Here the CDR3 DNA reads TGTGCCAGCAGCTACCAGGGTGCTTCTGGAAACACCATATATTTT. The chain links TRBV3-1 (or the pseudogene TRBV3-2) to TRBJ1-3, with a possible D match to TRBD1 (5 bases). Looked up from germline, CDR1 is LGHDT and CDR2 is YNNKEL (reference sequence). The CDR3 runs 15 residues. The germline V and J ends were trimmed by 5 bases and 1 base, with 12 bases remaining between them.

The chain couples TRBV19 to TRBJ2-2; TRBD2 aligns across 7 bases. Unmatched junction bases numbered 16, after V lost 6 bases and J lost 6 bases. The CDR3 consists of 17 residues. Germline CDR1 reads LNHDA; CDR2 reads SQIVND (reference sequence). CDR3 sequence reads: CASRAVSGTVVAGELFF. Here the CDR3 DNA reads TGTGCCAGTAGGGCGGTAAGCGGGACGGTCGTTGCCGGGGAGCTGTTTTTT.

The chain uses TRBV3-1 (or the pseudogene TRBV3-2) and TRBJ1-2, with TRBD1 as a possible D gene (5 bases). V lost 0 bases and J 5 bases, leaving 13 bases between the germline ends. Germline V lookup: CDR1 LGHDT, CDR2 YNNKEL (reference sequence). The CDR3 contains 15 residues. The CDR3 loop reads CASSQDSQGTYGYTF. For the CDR3, the DNA is TGTGCCAGCAGCCAAGATTCGCAGGGAACGTATGGCTACACCTTC.